Below are 27 T cell receptor beta chains sequenced from a single sample in a study of blood T cells in healthy people across ages. Next came a second PCR, run for about 6 to 11 cycles, which used a sample-barcoded 5' primer along with a J-beta primer mix. A single record per CDR3 protein comes from TCRdb applying MiXCR to the 5' RACE reads. The sample carries hundreds of thousands of distinct CDR3 sequences, about 52% recorded once. Input material: blood. The receptors were sampled from a woman aged 55-70 years in good health.

This clonotype was picked up a small number of times. The chain has TRBV24-1 and TRBJ2-3; 9 bases line up with TRBD2. Germline CDR1 KGHDR, CDR2 SFDVKD. Trimming took 3 bases from V and 4 from J; bases not matched to a gene: 7. The CDR3 has 16 amino acids. The DNA of the CDR3 is TGTGCCACCAGTGATGTAGCGGGAGAGTCCCCAGATACGCAGTATTTT. This sequence encodes CATSDVAGESPDTQYF.

A few counts support this clonotype. V and J are TRBV7-2 and TRBJ2-7; maybe TRBD2 (5 bases). Per germline, CDR1 SGHTA and CDR2 FQGNSA. The CDR3 covers 14 residues. The germline V and J ends were trimmed by 1 base and 3 bases, with 10 bases remaining between them. The chain's CDR3 is CASSLGLPGYEQYF. The DNA for the CDR3 is TGTGCCAGCAGCTTAGGACTACCTGGCTACGAGCAGTACTTC.

The chain links TRBV20-1 to TRBJ2-5, with TRBD1 matching 7 bases. V was pared by 5 bases and J by 5 bases, with 17 bases of the junction left unmatched. CDR1 and CDR2 from the germline V gene are DFQATT and SNEGSKA (reference sequence). The CDR3 loop spans 16 amino acids. The CDR3 sequence: CSAPTRPDRAAETQYF. The CDR3 DNA reads TGCAGTGCTCCTACCCGGCCCGACAGGGCCGCGGAGACCCAGTACTTC.

The chain recombines TRBV18 with TRBJ2-5; TRBD1 matches 7 bases. This CDR3 spans 14 amino acids. The germline V gene has CDR1 KGHSH and CDR2 LQKENI. V was pared by 0 bases and J by 7 bases, with 5 bases of the junction left unmatched. The CDR3 reads CASSPPPQGTTQYF. CDR3 nucleotide sequence: TGTGCCAGCTCACCACCGCCACAGGGGACGACCCAGTACTTC.

V usage is TRBV27 and J usage is TRBJ2-3; TRBD2 might be the D (5 bases). V was trimmed by 6 bases and J by 2 bases, leaving 9 bases between them. There are 13 residues in the CDR3. Germline lookup yields CDR1 MNHEY and CDR2 SMNVEV (reference sequence). This chain's CDR3 is CASRDWSTDTQYF. The CDR3 bases are TGTGCCAGCAGGGACTGGTCCACAGATACGCAGTATTTT.

This sequence joins TRBV29-1 and TRBJ2-6; D ambiguous. The ends were cut back, 3 bases at V and 0 bases at J, with 9 bases in the middle. CDR1 and CDR2 (germline): SQVTM, ANQGSEA. The CDR3 has 15 residues. In nucleotides, the CDR3 is TGCAGCGTTGAGGCCAGGAGCTCTGGGGCCAACGTCCTGACTTTC. It specifies CSVEARSSGANVLTF.

The chain is built from TRBV2 and TRBJ2-3; D may be TRBD1 or TRBD2 (6 bases each). The germline CDR1 and CDR2 sequences are SNHLY and FYNNEI. With 7 bases removed from V and 6 bases from J, the gap between germline ends came to 17 bases. The CDR3 length is 14 residues. CDR3 amino acids: CASTPNQGGDTQYF. DNA for the CDR3: TGTGCCAGCACCCCTAATCAAGGGGGGGATACGCAGTATTTT. Full variable domain (rest looked up from reference TRBV2 and TRBJ2-3): EPEVTQTPSHQVTQMGQEVILRCVPISNHLYFYWYRQILGQKVEFLVSFYNNEISEKSEIFDDQFSVERPDGSNFTLKIRSTKLEDSAMYFCASTPNQGGDTQYFGPGTRLTVL.

The chain joins TRBV15 to TRBJ2-1; D is uncertain. V was trimmed by 6 bases and J by 9 bases, leaving 12 bases between them. The germline gives CDR1 LNHNV, CDR2 YYDKDF (reference sequence). This CDR3 has 12 residues. The CDR3 loop reads CATSSLSGEQFF. The CDR3 DNA reads as TGTGCCACCAGTAGCTTATCGGGTGAGCAGTTCTTC. Complete variable domain (other parts from reference TRBV15 and TRBJ2-1): DAMVIQNPRYQVTQFGKPVTLSCSQTLNHNVMYWYQQKSSQAPKLLFHYYDKDFNNEADTPDNFQSRRPNTSFCFLDIRSPGLGDTAMYLCATSSLSGEQFFGPGTRLTVL.

The chain joins TRBV6-6 to TRBJ2-1, with TRBD1 matching over 9 bases. Germline V gene sequence: CDR1 MNHNY, CDR2 SVGAGI (reference sequence). Trimming removed 5 bases from V and 12 bases from J; junction bases left unmatched: 5. This CDR3 region has 12 residues. Here the CDR3 reads CASSLRQGGQFF. The DNA of the CDR3 is TGTGCCAGCAGTCTTAGACAGGGGGGGCAGTTCTTC.

This sequence joins TRBV29-1 and TRBJ1-1; TRBD1 matches at 8 bases. Germline values: CDR1 SQVTM, CDR2 ANQGSEA. The CDR3 is 15 amino acids. The trim removed 3 bases at V and 2 bases at J, leaving 8 bases unmatched. The CDR3 DNA reads TGCAGCGTTGATGGCGTAGGACAGGGAAACACTGAAGCTTTCTTT. Residues: CSVDGVGQGNTEAFF.

The genes are TRBV5-6 and TRBJ2-1; D might be TRBD1 (6 bases). The CDR3 spans 13 residues. V lost 6 bases to trimming and J lost 12 bases, with 19 bases between them. The germline gives CDR1 SGHDT, CDR2 YYEEEE. Here the CDR3 reads CASNPYRVKSQFF. The CDR3 DNA follows: TGTGCCAGCAACCCCTACAGGGTCAAGTCGCAGTTCTTC. Using reference TRBV5-6 and TRBJ2-1 for the parts outside the CDR3, the full variable domain is DAGVTQSPTHLIKTRGQQVTLRCSPKSGHDTVSWYQQALGQGPQFIFQYYEEEERQRGNFPDRFSGHQFPNYSSELNVNALLLGDSALYLCASNPYRVKSQFFGPGTRLTVL.

The chain combines TRBV7-3 with TRBJ2-3, with TRBD1 as a possible D gene (6 bases). The CDR3 consists of 13 residues. The ends were cut back, 3 bases at V and 4 bases at J, with 8 bases in the middle. Germline V gene sequence: CDR1 SGHTA, CDR2 FQGTGA. This CDR3 is CASSLGASDTQYF. The CDR3 DNA reads TGTGCCAGCAGCTTGGGGGCCTCAGATACGCAGTATTTT.

This clonotype was recorded only once. The J gene is TRBJ1-4, the V gene TRBV20-1; 8 bases line up with TRBD1. Trimming cost V 7 bases and J 8 bases; bases outside gene matches: 12. The CDR3 sequence is 14 residues long. Germline CDR1 DFQATT, CDR2 SNEGSKA (reference sequence). The CDR3 DNA reads TGCAGTGTCGCCGACAGGGGTGGTGGGGAAAAACTGTTTTTT. Protein sequence: CSVADRGGGEKLFF.

The chain combines TRBV2 with TRBJ2-1; 11 nucleotides align to TRBD1. The CDR3 is 14 residues long. The V gene end was trimmed by 6 bases and the J gene end by 5 bases; junction bases not matched to a gene: 3. Germline lookup yields CDR1 SNHLY and CDR2 FYNNEI. This CDR3 reads CASRGQGGNNEQFF. In nucleotides, the CDR3 is TGTGCCAGCAGGGGACAGGGGGGGAACAATGAGCAGTTCTTC.

This chain joins TRBV12-3 or TRBV12-4 and TRBJ2-3; 10 bases are shared with TRBD2. This CDR3 is built from 17 residues. V trimming: 5 bases; J trimming: 4 bases; junction bases outside the gene matches: 12. CDR3 DNA: TGTGCCAGCAGTACCCGTCCAAGCGGGAGGGTAGCAGATACGCAGTATTTT. Protein product: CASSTRPSGRVADTQYF.

The rearrangement uses TRBV7-3 and TRBJ2-1; a possible D gene is TRBD2 (5 bases). CDR3 size: 16 residues. The germline gives CDR1 SGHTA, CDR2 FQGTGA. The V gene lost 3 bases and the J gene lost 1 base, with 13 bases spanning the gap. In DNA form, the CDR3 reads TGTGCCAGCAGCTTTGGAGGCCCAGTGTCCTACAATGAGCAGTTCTTC. It encodes CASSFGGPVSYNEQFF.

This clonotype turned up a few times. CDR3 region: CASSVLLYEQYF. The CDR3 nucleotides are TGTGCCAGCAGCGTATTACTCTACGAGCAGTACTTC. This sequence joins TRBV7-9 and TRBJ2-7; no firm D call. The CDR3 is made up of 12 amino acids. Trimming took 5 bases from V and 3 from J, leaving 8 bases between them. The germline CDR1 and CDR2 sequences are SEHNR and FQNEAQ (reference sequence).

In regard to this clonotype: One end of the junction is discordant with germline, which a read error may explain. The chain is built from TRBV5-6 and TRBJ1-5; TRBD1 aligns across 7 bases. Germline V gives CDR1 SGHDT, CDR2 YYEEEE. This CDR3 contains 14 residues. The CDR3 here is CASSLGQNNQPQHF. CDR3 in DNA: TGCGCCAGCAGCCTGGGACAGAATAATCAGCCCCAGCATTTT.

This chain joins TRBV29-1 and TRBJ2-5; D may be TRBD1 or TRBD2 (6 bases each). V was cut by 7 bases and J by 4 bases, with 19 bases left in between. The length of the CDR3 is 14 residues. Germline CDR1 and CDR2: SQVTM and ANQGSEA. CDR3 sequence (DNA): TGCAGCGCTTGGGGGCCGGGAGACCGAGAGACCCAGTACTTC. It codes for CSAWGPGDRETQYF. Combining the CDR3 with reference TRBV29-1 and TRBJ2-5 gives the whole variable domain SAVISQKPSRDICQRGTSLTIQCQVDSQVTMMFWYRQQPGQSLTLIATANQGSEATYESGFVIDKFPISRPNLTFSTLTVSNMSPEDSSIYLCSAWGPGDRETQYFGPGTRLLVL.

The chain has TRBV7-9 and TRBJ2-4, with no clear D. V was clipped by 3 bases and J by 13 bases, with 13 bases between them. CDR3 length: 12 amino acids. Germline lookup yields CDR1 SEHNR and CDR2 FQNEAQ (reference sequence). Here the CDR3 DNA reads TGTGCCAGCAGCTTCGAGTTGAATGAGCAGTACTTC. Its translation is CASSFELNEQYF.

V is TRBV7-3 and J is TRBJ2-5; 14 bases agree with TRBD2. The last part of the DNA fits TRBJ2-7 better; the J call may be wrong. CDR3 length: 17 residues. Germline values: CDR1 SGHTA, CDR2 FQGTGA. The CDR3 bases are TGTGCCAGCAGCCCCGGACTAGCGGGAGGAAAAGTCTACGAGCAGTACTTC. Translated, it gives CASSPGLAGGKVYEQYF.

This clonotype was detected only once. A junction boundary mismatches the germline segment, possibly from a read error. The gene calls are TRBV20-1 and TRBJ2-1; the D is unclear. This CDR3 is built from 15 residues. Germline CDR1 and CDR2: DFQATT and SNEGSKA (reference sequence). The CDR3 nucleotides read TGCAGTGCCCCCGAGGTGGCGCGAACGTACAATAAGCAGTTCTTC. Amino acids: CSAPEVARTYNKQFF.

This clonotype was seen more than once but under ten times. This chain joins TRBV21-1 and TRBJ2-4; the D call TRBD1 from the table was never checked on the DNA. The J call is in doubt because the DNA end fits TRBJ2-5 better. TRBV21-1 is a pseudogene locus. The CDR3 is 16 residues long. CDR3 sequence reads: CASSLRLRQGRETQYF. The CDR3 DNA reads as TGTGCCAGCAGCCTACGGCTGAGACAGGGTAGGGAGACCCAGTACTTC.

This chain joins TRBV4-1 and TRBJ1-2; possible D gene TRBD1, 5 bases. V was trimmed by 0 bases and J by 0 bases, leaving 14 bases between them. Germline V CDR1 and CDR2: MGHRA, YSYEKL. The length of the CDR3 is 17 residues. The CDR3 nucleotides are TGCGCCAGCAGCCAAGAAGGCCGGGGCAGCCCTAACTATGGCTACACCTTC. As protein: CASSQEGRGSPNYGYTF.

This clonotype was seen once. This chain joins TRBV24-1 and TRBJ2-3; 8 bases are shared with TRBD1. This CDR3 has 16 amino acids. Per germline, CDR1 KGHDR and CDR2 SFDVKD. The V segment lost 4 bases and the J segment 7 bases; nucleotides outside the gene matches: 12. The CDR3 DNA sequence: TGTGCCACCAGTGAATCCGGGACAGGAGATAGGAATACGCAGTATTTT. Amino acid sequence: CATSESGTGDRNTQYF.

This chain links TRBV7-2 with TRBJ1-4, with 7 bases identical to TRBD1. This CDR3 has 13 residues. Germline V gene lookup returns CDR1 SGHTA and CDR2 FQGNSA. With V trimmed by 5 bases and J by 12 bases, 9 bases remained unmatched. As DNA, the CDR3 is TGTGCCAGCAGCCCAGAGACAGGGAGGGAACTGTTTTTT. Encoded protein: CASSPETGRELFF.

This chain links TRBV29-1 with TRBJ2-3, with TRBD2 matching 10 bases. V was pared by 6 bases and J by 3 bases, with 3 bases of the junction left unmatched. The V gene's germline CDR1 is SQVTM and CDR2 ANQGSEA. The CDR3 is made up of 13 amino acids. The CDR3 here is CSVGLAITDTQYF. The CDR3 nucleotides read TGCAGCGTGGGACTAGCGATAACAGATACGCAGTATTTT.